This TCR beta chain was profiled in a study of blood T cell repertoires in COVID-19. At the level of the study: COVID-19 samples from acute and convalescent phases originated in the United States, Italy and Spain. Sources were T cells, B-cell-depleted T cells, or PBMCs; the material itself was cDNA or gDNA.

Original data processing: Nucleated cell number was recorded as an estimate derived from reference gene primer amplification. The table came from immunoSEQ multiplex PCR; TCRdb's copy has only in-frame clones and leaves some out. V, J and clone size are taken as reported in that table, and D and trimming were inferred from the DNA itself. The sample holds more than 70,000 clones, approximately 82% seen once. Germline assignment: CDR1 SGHAT and CDR2 FQNNGV. Trimming took 4 bases from V and 7 from J, leaving 14 bases between them. This CDR3 has 14 amino acids. This chain connects TRBV11-2 to TRBJ2-1; TRBD1 might be the D (6 bases). The receptor comes from a woman in her 70s with acute or convalescent COVID-19. Sequenced input: peripheral blood. This CDR3 reads CASSSGQSRNEQFF. DNA of the CDR3: TGTGCCAGCAGCTCCGGACAGAGCCGGAATGAGCAGTTCTTC.